One sample yielded the 8 T cell receptor beta chains listed below, sequenced in a study of T cells in localized non-small cell lung cancer. Sequencing used immunoSEQ multiplex PCR; TCRdb keeps in-frame clones, though not all of them. The table records about 1,800 clones, about 30% of them present only once. This specimen consisted of lung tumor tissue, obtained before any cancer treatment. These receptors all come from a female donor older than 55 with stage I squamous cell lung carcinoma.

This clone has a handful of counts. V usage is TRBV18 and J usage is TRBJ1-3; D remains unclear. The germline V gene encodes CDR1 KGHSH and CDR2 LQKENI. Trimming removed 3 bases from V and 2 bases from J, with 11 bases in between. This CDR3 has 15 residues. In DNA, the CDR3 is TGTGCCAGCTCACCGGAGCCTAGCCCTGGAAACACCATATATTTT. Translated, it gives CASSPEPSPGNTIYF.

This clone was seen a single time. This chain joins TRBV5-1 and TRBJ2-5; D perhaps matches TRBD2 (5 bases). V lost 2 bases to trimming and J lost 2 bases, with 13 bases between them. CDR1 SGHRS and CDR2 YFSETQ come from the germline V gene. The CDR3 loop spans 15 amino acids. The CDR3, as DNA: TGCGCCAGCAGCTTAGGACGAGGGCAGCAAGAGACCCAGTACTTC. It encodes CASSLGRGQQETQYF.

The J gene is TRBJ2-1, the V gene TRBV7-5; the D call of TRBD1 is as the table states it, not checked on the DNA. TRBV7-5 is termed a pseudogene. The CDR3 runs to 15 residues. DNA for the CDR3: TGTGCCAGCAGCACGGAAAAAGGGGTTTATAATGAGCAGTTCTTC. Encoded protein: CASSTEKGVYNEQFF.

This chain's CDR3 is CASSNRAHNSYEQYF. The CDR3 DNA is TGTGCCAGTAGCAACCGGGCCCACAACTCCTACGAGCAGTACTTC. This chain joins TRBV19 and TRBJ2-7; no reliable D call. This CDR3 comprises 15 residues. V was clipped by 6 bases and J by 0 bases, with 15 bases between them. The germline CDR1 and CDR2 sequences are LNHDA and SQIVND (reference sequence). Supplemented by reference TRBV19 and TRBJ2-7, the full variable domain reads DGGITQSPKYLFRKEGQNVTLSCEQNLNHDAMYWYRQDPGQGLRLIYYSQIVNDFQKGDIAEGYSVSREKKESFPLTVTSAQKNPTAFYLCASSNRAHNSYEQYFGPGTRLTVT.

This clone was observed a few times. The chain is built from TRBV12-5 and TRBJ2-7, with 7 bases identical to TRBD2. This CDR3 spans 17 amino acids. After removal of 5 bases from V and 2 bases from J, the junction contained 15 bases not matched to a gene. From germline, CDR1 is LGHNT and CDR2 FRNRAP. The CDR3 DNA is TGTGCTAGTGGTCCTACACTCCTAGCGGATTATACCTACGAGCAGTACTTC. It translates to CASGPTLLADYTYEQYF.

This clone has more than one count but fewer than ten. The V call is TRBV11-3, the J call TRBJ1-4; TRBD1 matches at 10 bases. CDR1 is SGHNT, CDR2 YENEEA, per germline. Trimming cost V 5 bases and J 8 bases; bases outside gene matches: 5. The CDR3 runs to 14 residues. CDR3 sequence: CASSEDRGREKLFF. CDR3 nucleotides: TGTGCCAGCAGCGAGGACAGGGGGAGAGAAAAACTGTTTTTT.

This clone is deemed medium-sized. The rearrangement joins TRBV9 to TRBJ2-7; 7 nucleotides line up with TRBD2. V was pared by 5 bases and J by 4 bases, with 15 bases of the junction left unmatched. Germline V gene lookup returns CDR1 SGDLS and CDR2 YYNGEE. CDR3 length equals 16 residues. CDR3 DNA: TGTGCCAGCAGTGACGCCGCGCTTAGCGGGTTATACGAGCAGTACTTC. Translating gives CASSDAALSGLYEQYF.

This clone was picked up one time. This CDR3 is CASSSLAGPTDTQYF. The CDR3 nucleotides are TGTGCCAGTAGTTCGCTAGCGGGTCCCACAGATACGCAGTATTTT. The genes are TRBV19 and TRBJ2-3; TRBD2 matches 8 bases. The CDR3 covers 15 residues. The V segment lost 5 bases and the J segment 2 bases; nucleotides outside the gene matches: 6. Germline CDR1 and CDR2: LNHDA and SQIVND (reference sequence).